This T cell receptor beta chain was recovered during a study of CD8 T cells in ankylosing spondylitis. Findings and caveats of the study: Clones tied to disease were said to be significantly enriched in matched ankylosing spondylitis synovial fluid. Those disease-linked clones were CD8+; they were also relatively rare in peripheral blood. Earlier authors reported some of these motif variants in reactive arthritis synovial fluid and blood.

The CDR3 length is 17 residues. With 0 bases clipped from V and 8 bases from J, the junction kept 12 bases outside the gene matches. Germline V gene lookup returns CDR1 MRHNA and CDR2 SNTAGT. This clonotype was observed many times. Its antigen is unknown. The TCR beta libraries were generated through quantitative 5'-RACE incorporating molecular barcodes. TCRdb reanalysed the 5' RACE reads using MiXCR and keeps one entry per CDR3 protein. The sample has around 250,000 distinct CDR3 sequences, roughly 18% seen once. The specimen was blood, either unsorted or a sorted T cell fraction (not recorded which). This chain uses TRBV6-4 with TRBJ2-2, with 7 bases lining up with TRBD2. The TCR was taken from a male donor with ankylosing spondylitis or in good health (not recorded which). CDR3 sequence reads: CASSDSRSSGFIGELFF. CDR3 bases: TGTGCCAGCAGTGACTCGAGGTCTAGCGGCTTCATAGGGGAGCTGTTTTTT.